The 14 T cell receptor beta chains below were found in one sample sequenced in a study of early stage breast cancer tumors. The method was immunoSEQ multiplex PCR; TCRdb's version includes in-frame clones alone and lacks a portion of them. Found here are 25,000 to 35,000 clones, roughly 80% of them singletons; the top ten hold about 13%. Sample: blood. All receptors derive from a person in their 60s with breast cancer.

The chain carries TRBV7-9 and TRBJ1-1; 11 bases align to TRBD1. The CDR3 is made up of 17 amino acids. CDR1 is SEHNR, CDR2 FQNEAQ, per germline (reference sequence). Germline trimming cut 4 bases from V and 7 bases from J; bases unmatched to any gene: 14. The CDR3 loop is CASSSGQGAIFRGEAFF. DNA of the CDR3: TGTGCCAGCAGCTCAGGACAGGGGGCTATTTTTCGTGGTGAAGCTTTCTTT.

V usage is TRBV4-1 and J usage is TRBJ2-4, with a possible D match to TRBD2 (6 bases). The germline V gene has CDR1 MGHRA and CDR2 YSYEKL. Trimming cost V 0 bases and J 12 bases, with 15 bases left between them. The CDR3 has 14 amino acids. CDR3 sequence: CASSQDEVGRSQYF. In nucleotides, the CDR3 is TGCGCCAGCAGCCAAGATGAGGTTGGGAGGTCTCAGTACTTC.

This rearrangement joins TRBV29-1 to TRBJ2-2, with 10 positions matching TRBD2. Germline-derived CDR1 and CDR2 are SQVTM and ANQGSEA. The CDR3 is 19 amino acids. Trimming at V came to 0 bases and at J to 1 base, leaving 11 bases not matched to a gene. CDR3 coding DNA: TGCAGCGTTGAAGATCGCTCTAGCGGGAGTTGGGGGAACACCGGGGAGCTGTTTTTT. Translated, it gives CSVEDRSSGSWGNTGELFF.

The count of this clone is one. The rearrangement joins TRBV11-2 to TRBJ1-2; no clear D gene. The V and J ends lost 0 bases and 2 bases respectively, with 7 bases between them. CDR3 size: 14 residues. In germline, CDR1 is SGHAT, CDR2 FQNNGV. Here the CDR3 reads CASSLDLANYGYTF. CDR3 nucleotide sequence: TGTGCCAGCAGCTTAGATCTGGCAAACTATGGCTACACCTTC.

This chain uses TRBV30 with TRBJ1-1; 9 bases match TRBD1. This CDR3 has 15 residues. Germline V gene data show CDR1 as GTSNPN and CDR2 as SVGIG (reference sequence). Germline trimming cut 8 bases from V and 0 bases from J; bases unmatched to any gene: 10. The CDR3 coding sequence is TGTGCCACCCCGGGACAGGGAAACATGAACACTGAAGCTTTCTTT. Protein: CATPGQGNMNTEAFF.

The chain recombines TRBV7-2 with TRBJ2-7; 10 positions agree with TRBD1. V gave up 4 bases and J gave up 3 bases; unmatched junction bases: 6. Germline V gene lookup returns CDR1 SGHTA and CDR2 FQGNSA. CDR3 size: 15 residues. This CDR3 reads CASSSGQGGFYEQYF. The CDR3 coding sequence is TGTGCCAGCAGCTCAGGACAGGGGGGATTCTACGAGCAGTACTTC.

This clone occurred a few times. CDR3 bases: TGTGCCAGCAGCGACTCGGACAGACACTGGCATTTT. This encodes CASSDSDRHWHF. V is TRBV28 and J is TRBJ1-5; possible D gene TRBD1, 6 bases. The CDR3 is 12 residues long. V was shortened by 6 bases and J by 15 bases, with 18 bases between the two germline ends. Germline CDR1 and CDR2: MDHEN and SYDVKM.

This sequence joins TRBV7-8 and TRBJ2-2, with 7 bases fitting TRBD1. With 2 bases clipped from V and 5 bases from J, the junction kept 5 bases outside the gene matches. CDR1 and CDR2 from the germline V gene are SGHVS and FQNEAQ. The CDR3 extends over 15 amino acids. The CDR3 reads CASSLPDRETGELFF. The DNA of the CDR3 is TGTGCCAGCAGCTTACCCGACAGGGAGACCGGGGAGCTGTTTTTT.

This clone was seen only once. V usage is TRBV19 and J usage is TRBJ1-2; 10 nucleotides align to TRBD1. After removal of 2 bases from V and 6 bases from J, the junction contained 15 bases not matched to a gene. CDR1 is LNHDA and CDR2 is SQIVND in the germline V gene (reference sequence). The CDR3 consists of 18 residues. CDR3 in amino acids: CASSIHTPPGTGVHGYTF. Written as DNA, the CDR3 is TGTGCCAGTAGTATACATACCCCCCCCGGGACAGGGGTTCATGGCTACACCTTC. The full variable domain, rest sourced from reference TRBV19 and TRBJ1-2, is DGGITQSPKYLFRKEGQNVTLSCEQNLNHDAMYWYRQDPGQGLRLIYYSQIVNDFQKGDIAEGYSVSREKKESFPLTVTSAQKNPTAFYLCASSIHTPPGTGVHGYTFGSGTRLTVV.

The V gene is TRBV5-1, the J gene TRBJ1-4; TRBD1 matches at 7 bases. The V and J ends lost 2 bases and 0 bases, in that order; junction bases with no gene match: 13. Germline-derived CDR1 and CDR2 are SGHRS and YFSETQ. The CDR3 is made up of 19 amino acids. Here the CDR3 DNA reads TGCGCCAGCAGCTTAACGGGACCAGGGGGGATTGCAACTAATGAAAAACTGTTTTTT. Protein: CASSLTGPGGIATNEKLFF.

This rearrangement joins TRBV6-4 to TRBJ2-1; D unclear. This CDR3 contains 14 residues. Germline-derived CDR1 and CDR2 are MRHNA and SNTAGT. V lost 3 bases and J 7 bases, leaving 13 bases between the germline ends. The CDR3 loop is CASSENAIGNEQFF. For the CDR3, the DNA is TGTGCCAGCAGTGAGAACGCTATTGGTAATGAGCAGTTCTTC.

The rearrangement joins TRBV7-2 to TRBJ2-2; D might be TRBD1 (6 bases). CDR3 size: 14 residues. The ends were cut back, 0 bases at V and 4 bases at J, with 6 bases in the middle. Germline loops: CDR1 SGHTA, CDR2 FQGNSA. The CDR3 DNA is TGTGCCAGCAGCTTAGCGGGGGCCACCGGGGAGCTGTTTTTT. Amino acids: CASSLAGATGELFF.

V and J are TRBV5-4 and TRBJ2-6; D remains ambiguous. CDR3 length: 13 residues. Trimming stripped 4 bases from V and 1 base from J, with 3 bases between. Germline V gene lookup returns CDR1 SGHNT and CDR2 YYREEE (reference sequence). The CDR3, as DNA: TGTGCCAGCAGCCCTTCTGGGGCCAACGTCCTGACTTTC. Translated, it gives CASSPSGANVLTF. The full variable domain, with the rest looked up from reference TRBV5-4 and TRBJ2-6, is ETGVTQSPTHLIKTRGQQVTLRCSSQSGHNTVSWYQQALGQGPQFIFQYYREEENGRGNFPPRFSGLQFPNYSSELNVNALELDDSALYLCASSPSGANVLTFGAGSRLTVL.

DNA for the CDR3: TGCGCCAGCAGCTTAGCTAGCGGACAAGAGACCCAGTACTTC. As protein: CASSLASGQETQYF. The chain recombines TRBV5-1 with TRBJ2-5, with TRBD2 identical over 7 bases. CDR3 size: 14 residues. Germline values: CDR1 SGHRS, CDR2 YFSETQ. Losses at the gene ends were 2 bases for V and 2 bases for J; bases not matched to a gene: 3.